One TCR beta chain is described in this entry. Its antigen is unknown. Sequencing in the ViraFEST assay came after antigen-specific CD4+ T cells had been expanded with viral peptide pools, which were used to stimulate PBMC. Subsequent to a culture period of roughly 11 days, CD4+ T cells were isolated. All vaccine recipients tested negative for nucleocapsid antibodies and had never contracted SARS-CoV-2 infection. This table comes from immunoSEQ multiplex PCR, and its TCRdb copy is limited to in-frame clones, with some not included. The repertoire includes 25,000 to 30,000 clones, roughly 73% of them detected once, and about 20% sits in the top ten. The sample is drawn from a study of vaccination effects on CD4 cells after COVID-19. The V and J ends lost 6 bases and 8 bases, in that order; junction bases with no gene match: 4. Per the germline V gene, CDR1 is LNHDA and CDR2 is SQIVND (reference sequence). The CDR3 covers 13 residues.

The chain uses TRBV19 and TRBJ2-1; 10 nucleotides align to TRBD1. The source is a human donor who received a COVID-19 vaccine. The source was CD4+ T cells from PBMCs cultured with HCoV-NL63 spike peptides, collected before COVID-19 vaccination. CDR3 residues: CASRGTGVDEQFF. The CDR3 DNA reads TGTGCCAGTAGGGGGACAGGGGTCGATGAGCAGTTCTTC.